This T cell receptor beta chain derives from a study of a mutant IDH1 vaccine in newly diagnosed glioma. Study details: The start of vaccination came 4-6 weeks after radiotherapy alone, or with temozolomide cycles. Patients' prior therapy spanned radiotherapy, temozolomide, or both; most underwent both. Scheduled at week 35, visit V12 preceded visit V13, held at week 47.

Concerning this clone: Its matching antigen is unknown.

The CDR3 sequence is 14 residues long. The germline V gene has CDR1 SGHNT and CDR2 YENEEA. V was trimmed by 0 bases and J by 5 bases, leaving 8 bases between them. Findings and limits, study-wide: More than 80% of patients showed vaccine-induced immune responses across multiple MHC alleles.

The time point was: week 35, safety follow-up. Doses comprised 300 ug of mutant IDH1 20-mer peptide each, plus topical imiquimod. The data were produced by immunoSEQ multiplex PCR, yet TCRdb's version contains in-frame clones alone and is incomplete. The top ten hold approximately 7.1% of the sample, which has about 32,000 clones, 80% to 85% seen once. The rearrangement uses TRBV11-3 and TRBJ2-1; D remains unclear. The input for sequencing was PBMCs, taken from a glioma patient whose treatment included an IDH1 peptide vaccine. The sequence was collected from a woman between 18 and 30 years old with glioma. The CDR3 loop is CASSLEAGDNEQFF. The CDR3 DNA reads TGTGCCAGCAGCTTAGAAGCTGGGGACAATGAGCAGTTCTTC.